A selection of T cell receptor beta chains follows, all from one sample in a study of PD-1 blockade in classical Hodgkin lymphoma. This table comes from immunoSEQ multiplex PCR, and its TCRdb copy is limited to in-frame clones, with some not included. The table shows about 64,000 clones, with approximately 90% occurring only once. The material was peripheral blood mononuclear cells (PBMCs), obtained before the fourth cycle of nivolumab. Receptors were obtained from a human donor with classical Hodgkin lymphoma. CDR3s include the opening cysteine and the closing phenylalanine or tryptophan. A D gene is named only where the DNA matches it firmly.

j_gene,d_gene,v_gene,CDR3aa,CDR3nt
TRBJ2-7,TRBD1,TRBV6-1,CASSGGTGLFYEQYF,TGTGCCAGCAGTGGGGGGACAGGTCTTTTTTACGAGCAGTACTTC
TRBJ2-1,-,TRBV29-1,CSVANGVGHVHEQFF,TGCAGCGTTGCTAACGGGGTAGGACACGTCCATGAGCAGTTCTTC
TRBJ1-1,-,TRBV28,CASSSDTEAFF,TGTGCCAGCAGTTCAGACACTGAAGCTTTCTTT
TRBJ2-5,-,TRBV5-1,CASSLAPGAGETQYF,TGCGCCAGCAGCTTGGCCCCAGGGGCGGGAGAGACCCAGTACTTC
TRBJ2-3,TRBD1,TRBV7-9,CASSRTGIDTDTQYF,TGTGCCAGCAGCAGGACAGGGATAGACACAGATACGCAGTATTTT
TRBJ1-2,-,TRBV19,CASSQQGLNYGYTF,TGTGCCAGTAGCCAACAGGGACTCAACTATGGCTACACCTTC
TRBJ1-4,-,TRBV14,CASSQLRFEKLFF,TGTGCCAGCAGCCAATTGAGATTTGAAAAACTGTTTTTT
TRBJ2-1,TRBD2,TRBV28,CASSSTVAGEAVGNEQFF,TGTGCCAGCAGTTCAACCGTAGCGGGAGAGGCGGTAGGGAATGAGCAGTTCTTC
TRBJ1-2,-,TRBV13,CASSFTFQGNYGYTF,TGTGCCAGCAGCTTCACCTTCCAGGGAAACTATGGCTACACCTTC
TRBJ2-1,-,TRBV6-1,CASRRGYNEQFF,TGTGCCAGCAGGAGGGGGTACAATGAGCAGTTCTTC
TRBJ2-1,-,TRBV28,CASSGTGDGGLSYNEQFF,TGTGCCAGCAGTGGGACGGGAGATGGGGGTCTTTCCTACAATGAGCAGTTCTTC
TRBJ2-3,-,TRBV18,CASSPVGLETDTQYF,TGTGCCAGCTCACCAGTGGGCCTCGAAACGGATACGCAGTATTTT
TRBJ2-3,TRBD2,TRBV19,CASSSFSGGATDTQYF,TGTGCCAGTAGTAGCTTTAGCGGGGGGGCGACAGATACGCAGTATTTT
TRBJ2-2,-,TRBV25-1,CASSEMAGVGTGELFF,TGTGCCAGCAGTGAAATGGCTGGGGTAGGCACCGGGGAGCTGTTTTTT
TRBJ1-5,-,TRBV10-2,CASSEGDNQPQHF,TGCGCCAGCAGTGAGGGAGATAATCAGCCCCAGCATTTT
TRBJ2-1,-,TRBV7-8,CASTPRRGYNEQFF,TGTGCCAGCACCCCCCGTAGAGGATACAATGAGCAGTTCTTC
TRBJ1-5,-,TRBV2,CASSGGQGSFNSNQPQHF,TGTGCCAGCAGTGGCGGGCAGGGGAGTTTTAATAGCAATCAGCCCCAGCATTTT
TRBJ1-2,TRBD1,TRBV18,CASSPSTGSYGYTF,TGTGCCAGCTCACCATCGACAGGGAGCTATGGCTACACCTTC
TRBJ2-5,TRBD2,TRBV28,CASKSGGRETQYF,TGTGCCAGCAAGTCGGGGGGTAGGGAGACCCAGTACTTC
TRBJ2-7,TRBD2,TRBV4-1,CASSQAPASGLYEQYF,TGCGCCAGCAGCCAAGCACCGGCTAGCGGCCTTTACGAGCAGTACTTC
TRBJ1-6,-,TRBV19,CASSIVDRKNSPLHF,TGTGCCAGTAGTATAGTAGACAGAAAAAATTCACCCCTCCACTTT